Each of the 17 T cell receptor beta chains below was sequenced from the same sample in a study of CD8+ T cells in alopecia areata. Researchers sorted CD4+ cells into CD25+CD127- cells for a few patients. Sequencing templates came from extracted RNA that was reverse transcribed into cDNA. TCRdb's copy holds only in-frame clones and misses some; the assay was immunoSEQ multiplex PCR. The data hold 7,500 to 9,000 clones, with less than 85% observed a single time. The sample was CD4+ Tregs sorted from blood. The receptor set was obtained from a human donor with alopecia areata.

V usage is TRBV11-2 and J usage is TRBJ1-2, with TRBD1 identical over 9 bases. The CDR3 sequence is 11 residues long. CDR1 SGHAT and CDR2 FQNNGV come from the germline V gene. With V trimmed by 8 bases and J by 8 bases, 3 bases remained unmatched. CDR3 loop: CASGGQGGYTF. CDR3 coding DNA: TGTGCCAGCGGGGGACAGGGAGGCTACACCTTC.

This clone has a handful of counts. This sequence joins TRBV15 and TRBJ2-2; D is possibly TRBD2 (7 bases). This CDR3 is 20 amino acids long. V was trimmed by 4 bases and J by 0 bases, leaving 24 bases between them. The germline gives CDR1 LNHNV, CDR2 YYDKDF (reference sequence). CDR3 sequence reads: CATSTLGGPWNSANTGELFF. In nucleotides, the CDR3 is TGTGCCACCAGCACGCTGGGGGGGCCCTGGAACTCCGCGAACACCGGGGAGCTGTTTTTT.

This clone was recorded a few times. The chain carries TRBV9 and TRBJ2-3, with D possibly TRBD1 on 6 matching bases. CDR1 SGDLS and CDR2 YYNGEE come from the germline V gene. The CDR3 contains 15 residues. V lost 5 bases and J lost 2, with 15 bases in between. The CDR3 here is CASSPFGQHTDTQYF. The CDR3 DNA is TGTGCCAGCAGTCCCTTCGGACAGCACACAGATACGCAGTATTTT. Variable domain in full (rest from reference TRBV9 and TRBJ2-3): DSGVTQTPKHLITATGQRVTLRCSPRSGDLSVYWYQQSLDQGLQFLIQYYNGEERAKGNILERFSAQQFPDLHSELNLSSLELGDSALYFCASSPFGQHTDTQYFGPGTRLTVL.

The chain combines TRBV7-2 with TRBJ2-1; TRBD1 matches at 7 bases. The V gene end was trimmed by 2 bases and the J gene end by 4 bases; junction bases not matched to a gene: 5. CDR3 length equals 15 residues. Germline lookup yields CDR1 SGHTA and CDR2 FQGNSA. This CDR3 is CASSLRDRLYNEQFF. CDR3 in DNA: TGTGCCAGCAGCTTAAGGGACAGACTATACAATGAGCAGTTCTTC.

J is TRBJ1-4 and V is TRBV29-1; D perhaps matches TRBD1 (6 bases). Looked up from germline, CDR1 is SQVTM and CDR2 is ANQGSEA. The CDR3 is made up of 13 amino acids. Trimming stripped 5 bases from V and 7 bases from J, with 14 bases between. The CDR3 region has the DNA TGCAGCGTTACAGGGTCCGGGGGTGAAAAACTGTTTTTT. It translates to CSVTGSGGEKLFF.

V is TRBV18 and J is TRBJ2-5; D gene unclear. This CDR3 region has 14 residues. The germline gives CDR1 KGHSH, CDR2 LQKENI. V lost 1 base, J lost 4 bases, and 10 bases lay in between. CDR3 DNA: TGTGCCAGCTCACCACAGGTTTTAGGAGAGACCCAGTACTTC. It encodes CASSPQVLGETQYF.

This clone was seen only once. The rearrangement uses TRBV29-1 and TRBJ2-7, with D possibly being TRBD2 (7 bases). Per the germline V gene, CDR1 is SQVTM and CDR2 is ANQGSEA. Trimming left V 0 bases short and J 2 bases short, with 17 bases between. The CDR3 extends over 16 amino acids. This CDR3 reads CSVEDPQGGEAYEQYF. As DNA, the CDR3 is TGCAGCGTTGAAGACCCCCAAGGGGGGGAAGCCTACGAGCAGTACTTC.

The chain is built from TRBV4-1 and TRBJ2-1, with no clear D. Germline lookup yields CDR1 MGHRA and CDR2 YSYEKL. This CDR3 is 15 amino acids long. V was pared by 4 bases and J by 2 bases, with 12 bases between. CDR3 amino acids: CASSLQALTYNEQFF. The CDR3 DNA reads TGCGCCAGCAGCCTCCAAGCGCTAACCTACAATGAGCAGTTCTTC.

In nucleotides, the CDR3 is TGTGCCAGCGGGAGGAGGGCCGAGGATCAATACGAGCAGTACTTC. Translating gives CASGRRAEDQYEQYF. This rearrangement joins TRBV2 to TRBJ2-7; D possibly corresponds to TRBD2 (6 bases). This CDR3 is 15 amino acids long. V was shortened by 8 bases and J by 4 bases, with 21 bases between the two germline ends. The germline V gene encodes CDR1 SNHLY and CDR2 FYNNEI.

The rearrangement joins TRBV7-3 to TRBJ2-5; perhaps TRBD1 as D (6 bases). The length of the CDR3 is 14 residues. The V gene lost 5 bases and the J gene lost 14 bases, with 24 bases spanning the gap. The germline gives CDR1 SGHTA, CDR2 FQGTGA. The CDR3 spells CASSATKGQSALYF. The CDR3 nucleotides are TGTGCCAGCAGCGCCACCAAGGGACAATCGGCCTTATACTTC.

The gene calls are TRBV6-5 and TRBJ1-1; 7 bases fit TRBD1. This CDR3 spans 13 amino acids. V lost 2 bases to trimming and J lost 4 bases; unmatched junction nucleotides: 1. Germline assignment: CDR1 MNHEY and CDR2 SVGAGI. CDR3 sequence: CASSYPGGTEAFF. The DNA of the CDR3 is TGTGCCAGCAGTTACCCAGGGGGCACTGAAGCTTTCTTT.

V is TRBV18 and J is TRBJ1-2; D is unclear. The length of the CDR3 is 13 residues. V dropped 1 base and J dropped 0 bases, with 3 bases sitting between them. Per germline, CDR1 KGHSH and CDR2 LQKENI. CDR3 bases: TGTGCCAGCTCACCACAGACTAACTATGGCTACACCTTC. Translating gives CASSPQTNYGYTF.

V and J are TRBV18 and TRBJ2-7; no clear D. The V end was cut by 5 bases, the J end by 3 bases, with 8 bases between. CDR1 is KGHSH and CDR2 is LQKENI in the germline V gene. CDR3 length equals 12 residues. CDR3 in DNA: TGTGCCAGCTCATCCGTGGGCTACGAGCAGTACTTC. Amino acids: CASSSVGYEQYF.

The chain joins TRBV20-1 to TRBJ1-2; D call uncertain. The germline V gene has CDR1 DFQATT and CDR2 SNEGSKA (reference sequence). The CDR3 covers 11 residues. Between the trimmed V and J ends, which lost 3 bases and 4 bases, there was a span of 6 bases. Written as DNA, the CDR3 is TGCAGTGCTAGGAAAAGCTATGGCTACACCTTC. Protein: CSARKSYGYTF.

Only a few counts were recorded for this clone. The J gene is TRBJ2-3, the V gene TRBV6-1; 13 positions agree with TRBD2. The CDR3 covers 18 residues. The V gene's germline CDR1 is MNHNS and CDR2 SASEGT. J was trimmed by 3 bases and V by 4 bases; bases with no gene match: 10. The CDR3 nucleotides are TGTGCCAGCAGTGCGTTCGGGACTAGCGGGGTTTTAACAGATACGCAGTATTTT. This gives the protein CASSAFGTSGVLTDTQYF.

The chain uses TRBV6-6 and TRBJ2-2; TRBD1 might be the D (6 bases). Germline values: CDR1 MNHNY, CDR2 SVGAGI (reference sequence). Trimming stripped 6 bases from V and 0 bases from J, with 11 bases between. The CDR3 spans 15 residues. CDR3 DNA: TGTGCCAGCAGGGCGACAGGTTCGAACACCGGGGAGCTGTTTTTT. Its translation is CASRATGSNTGELFF.

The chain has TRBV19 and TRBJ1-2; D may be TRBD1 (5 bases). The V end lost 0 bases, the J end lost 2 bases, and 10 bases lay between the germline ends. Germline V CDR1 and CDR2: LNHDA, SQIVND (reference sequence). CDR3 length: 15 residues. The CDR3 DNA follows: TGTGCCAGTAGTATAGAGCAGGGATCCAACTATGGCTACACCTTC. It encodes CASSIEQGSNYGYTF.